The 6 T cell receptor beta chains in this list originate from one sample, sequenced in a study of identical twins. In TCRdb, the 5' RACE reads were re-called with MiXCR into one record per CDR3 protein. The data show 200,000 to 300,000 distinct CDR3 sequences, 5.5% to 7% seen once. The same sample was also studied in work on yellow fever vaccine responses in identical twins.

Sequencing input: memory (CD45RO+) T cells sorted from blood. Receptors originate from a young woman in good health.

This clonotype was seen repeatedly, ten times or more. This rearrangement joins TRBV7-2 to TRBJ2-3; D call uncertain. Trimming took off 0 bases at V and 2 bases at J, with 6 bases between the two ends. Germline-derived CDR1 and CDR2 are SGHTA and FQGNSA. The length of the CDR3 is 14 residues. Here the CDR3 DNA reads TGTGCCAGCAGCTTAGCCGTACACACAGATACGCAGTATTTT. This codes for CASSLAVHTDTQYF.

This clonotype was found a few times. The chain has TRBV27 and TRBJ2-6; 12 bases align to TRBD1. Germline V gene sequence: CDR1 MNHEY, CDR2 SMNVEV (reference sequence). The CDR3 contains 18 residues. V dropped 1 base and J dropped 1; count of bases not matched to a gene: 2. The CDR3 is CASSLLGQGASGANVLTF. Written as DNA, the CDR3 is TGTGCCAGCAGTTTATTGGGACAGGGGGCTTCTGGGGCCAACGTCCTGACTTTC.

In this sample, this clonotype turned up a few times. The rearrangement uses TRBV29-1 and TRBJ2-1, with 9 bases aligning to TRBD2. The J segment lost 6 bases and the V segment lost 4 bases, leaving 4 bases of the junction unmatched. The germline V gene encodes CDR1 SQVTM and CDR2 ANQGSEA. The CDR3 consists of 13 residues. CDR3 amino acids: CSVGGLAGNEQFF. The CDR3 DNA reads TGCAGCGTTGGGGGACTAGCCGGCAATGAGCAGTTCTTC.

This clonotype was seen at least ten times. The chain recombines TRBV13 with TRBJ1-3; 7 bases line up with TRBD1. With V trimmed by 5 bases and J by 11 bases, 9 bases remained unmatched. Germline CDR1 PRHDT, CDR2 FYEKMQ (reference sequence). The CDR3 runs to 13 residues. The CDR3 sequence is CASSLQGIGAIYF. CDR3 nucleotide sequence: TGTGCCAGCAGCCTACAGGGGATAGGCGCCATATATTTT.

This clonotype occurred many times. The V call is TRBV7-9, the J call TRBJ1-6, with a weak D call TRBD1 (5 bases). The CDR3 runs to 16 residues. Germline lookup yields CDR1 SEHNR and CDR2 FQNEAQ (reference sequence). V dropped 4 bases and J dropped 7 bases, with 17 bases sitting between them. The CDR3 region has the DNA TGTGCCAGCAGCTGGGGCTCCGGGACCACAAATTCACCCCTCCACTTT. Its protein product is CASSWGSGTTNSPLHF.

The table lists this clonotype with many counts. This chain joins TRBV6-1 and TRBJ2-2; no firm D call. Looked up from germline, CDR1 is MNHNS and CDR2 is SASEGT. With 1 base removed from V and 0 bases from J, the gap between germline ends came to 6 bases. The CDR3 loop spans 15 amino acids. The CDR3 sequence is CASSEVTPNTGELFF. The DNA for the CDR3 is TGTGCCAGCAGTGAAGTGACTCCGAACACCGGGGAGCTGTTTTTT.